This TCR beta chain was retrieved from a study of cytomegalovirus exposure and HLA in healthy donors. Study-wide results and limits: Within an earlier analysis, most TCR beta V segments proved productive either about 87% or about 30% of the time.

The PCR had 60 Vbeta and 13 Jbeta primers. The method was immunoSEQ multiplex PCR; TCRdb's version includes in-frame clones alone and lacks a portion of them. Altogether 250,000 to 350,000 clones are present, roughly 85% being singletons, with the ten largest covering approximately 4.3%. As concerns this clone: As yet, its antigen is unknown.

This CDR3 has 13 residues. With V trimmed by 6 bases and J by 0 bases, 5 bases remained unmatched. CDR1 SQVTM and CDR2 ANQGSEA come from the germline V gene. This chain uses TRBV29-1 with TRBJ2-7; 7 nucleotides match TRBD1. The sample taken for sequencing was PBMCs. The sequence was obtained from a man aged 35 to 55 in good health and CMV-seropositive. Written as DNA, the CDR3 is TGCAGCGTGACAGGGCTGAGCTCCTACGAGCAGTACTTC. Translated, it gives CSVTGLSSYEQYF.